The T cell receptor beta chain under discussion was sequenced for a study of blood T cell repertoires in COVID-19. Study-level information: Samples taken during acute and convalescent COVID-19 were collected in the United States, Italy and Spain. T cells, B-cell-depleted T cells, or PBMCs provided the cDNA or gDNA that served as material.

V trimming: 5 bases; J trimming: 0 bases; junction bases outside the gene matches: 5. The CDR3 is made up of 15 amino acids. The germline CDR1 and CDR2 sequences are MNHEY and SVGAGI. In the original workflow: Scientists estimated how many nucleated cells there were by amplifying reference gene primers. The protocol was immunoSEQ multiplex PCR, while the TCRdb copy is restricted to in-frame clones and leaves out a portion. V and J calls and clone size are as listed in that table; D and trimming were resolved from the DNA. The data show approximately 45,000 clones, approximately 87% seen once. This TCR was recovered from a human donor in a cohort sampled during active COVID-19. The chain uses TRBV6-5 and TRBJ1-1; 8 positions match TRBD1. Sequenced material: peripheral blood. The CDR3 DNA follows: TGTGCCAGCAGTCGGACAGGGACAATGAACACTGAAGCTTTCTTT. This encodes CASSRTGTMNTEAFF.